This is a list of T cell receptor beta chains from one sample in a study of immune evolution from preneoplasia to lung adenocarcinoma. Clones were sequenced by immunoSEQ multiplex PCR, and TCRdb holds only the in-frame ones, with some missing. The table shows about 6,600 clones, with approximately 73% occurring only once. The sequencing input was FFPE lung adenocarcinoma in situ tissue. All receptors derive from an older donor with lung adenocarcinoma. The CDR3 runs from the conserved cysteine through the conserved F or W. The D gene is left open where the match is weak. A clone size is listed for some rows: how often the clone was seen (once, few, many), or a class if it is expanded.

size | J | D | V | CDR3 | DNA
NA | TRBJ1-1 | TRBD1 | TRBV4-1 | CASSLDRGREAFF | TGCGCCAGCAGCCTGGACAGGGGACGTGAAGCTTTCTTT
NA | TRBJ1-1 | TRBD1 | TRBV7-2 | CASSPTGGTEAFF | TGTGCCAGCAGCCCGACAGGGGGCACTGAAGCTTTCTTT
NA | TRBJ2-7 | NA | TRBV6-1 | CASRAGYEQYF | TGTGCCAGCAGGGCGGGATACGAGCAGTACTTC
few | TRBJ2-7 | NA | TRBV7-9 | CASSFWAPPYEQYF | TGTGCCAGCAGCTTTTGGGCACCCCCCTACGAGCAGTACTTC
NA | TRBJ2-1 | TRBD2 | TRBV7-7 | CASSLGTSGARDEQFF | TGTGCTAGCAGCTTAGGGACTAGCGGGGCTCGGGATGAGCAGTTCTTC
NA | TRBJ2-1 | TRBD1 | TRBV5-1 | CASSKAGTGGFIDEQFF | TGCGCCAGCAGCAAGGCCGGGACAGGGGGCTTTATCGATGAGCAGTTCTTC
NA | TRBJ1-6 | NA | TRBV30 | CAWKQTASPLHF | TGTGCCTGGAAGCAGACAGCTTCACCCCTCCACTTT
few | TRBJ1-5 | NA | TRBV23-1 | CASSQPQGIESNQPQHF | TGCGCCAGCAGTCAGCCTCAGGGGATAGAGAGCAATCAGCCCCAGCATTTT
NA | TRBJ1-2 | NA | TRBV7-8 | CASSLAAFLNYGYTF | TGTGCCAGCAGCTTAGCCGCGTTTCTTAACTATGGCTACACCTTC
NA | TRBJ1-1 | NA | TRBV27 | CASSLKTDTEAFF | TGTGCCAGCAGCTTAAAGACAGACACTGAAGCTTTCTTT
NA | TRBJ2-1 | TRBD1 | TRBV29-1 | CSTRGLNEQFF | TGCAGCACCAGGGGGCTCAATGAGCAGTTCTTC
NA | TRBJ2-3 | NA | TRBV5-1 | CASSLVGGTTDTQYF | TGCGCCAGCAGCTTGGTAGGTGGAACCACAGATACGCAGTATTTT
NA | TRBJ1-3 | TRBD1 | TRBV7-9 | CASSLGQGENTIYF | TGTGCCAGCAGCTTGGGACAGGGCGAAAACACCATATATTTT
NA | TRBJ1-6 | NA | TRBV30 | CAWRRRSPLHF | TGTGCCTGGAGGAGGCGATCACCCCTCCACTTT
once | TRBJ2-2 | NA | TRBV25-1 | CASSRRDTNTGELFF | TGTGCCAGCAGTCGACGGGACACGAACACCGGGGAGCTGTTTTTT
NA | TRBJ2-7 | NA | TRBV7-2 | CASSLVTYEQYF | TGTGCCAGCAGCTTAGTCACCTACGAGCAGTACTTC
NA | TRBJ2-4 | NA | TRBV6-5 | CASSTVDQGIQYF | TGTGCCAGCAGTACTGTCGACCAAGGCATTCAGTACTTC
NA | TRBJ2-1 | TRBD2 | TRBV4-1 | CASSQVERGGESEQFF | TGCGCCAGCAGCCAAGTAGAGCGGGGGGGCGAGAGTGAGCAGTTCTTC
few | TRBJ1-2 | NA | TRBV30 | CAWNGPGYGYTF | TGTGCCTGGAACGGACCGGGCTATGGCTACACCTTC
NA | TRBJ1-5 | TRBD1 | TRBV5-8 | CASSWTGRQRQPQHF | TGTGCCAGCAGCTGGACAGGGCGGCAGCGCCAGCCCCAGCATTTT
NA | TRBJ1-4 | TRBD1 | TRBV15 | CATSIQGAGEKLFF | TGTGCCACCAGCATACAGGGGGCGGGAGAAAAACTGTTTTTT
NA | TRBJ1-5 | NA | TRBV30 | CAWSVRLPPRQPQHF | TGTGCCTGGAGTGTACGACTCCCTCCCAGGCAGCCCCAGCATTTT
NA | TRBJ2-5 | NA | TRBV11-1 | CASSQDRYQETQYF | TGTGCCAGCAGCCAAGACAGGTACCAAGAGACCCAGTACTTC
NA | TRBJ2-2 | NA | TRBV7-9 | CASHDGNTGELFF | TGTGCCAGCCACGATGGGAACACCGGGGAGCTGTTTTTT
NA | TRBJ1-2 | NA | TRBV28 | CASSFGLADYGYTF | TGTGCCAGCAGTTTTGGCCTTGCAGATTATGGCTACACCTTC
NA | TRBJ2-1 | NA | TRBV12-5 | CASGPGQGGDEQFF | TGTGCTAGTGGCCCAGGACAGGGAGGGGATGAGCAGTTCTTC
NA | TRBJ2-4 | TRBD1 | TRBV7-2 | CASSLFPGQGARAKNIQYF | TGTGCCAGCAGCTTATTTCCTGGACAGGGGGCGCGGGCCAAAAACATTCAGTACTTC
NA | TRBJ2-3 | NA | TRBV27 | CASTKTATDTQYF | TGTGCCAGCACCAAGACAGCCACAGATACGCAGTATTTT
NA | TRBJ1-1 | NA | TRBV11-2 | CASSYKQGGEAFF | TGTGCCAGCAGCTACAAACAGGGTGGTGAAGCTTTCTTT
NA | TRBJ2-1 | NA | TRBV10-1 | CASSEVPDNEQFF | TGCGCCAGCAGTGAGGTTCCTGATAATGAGCAGTTCTTC
NA | TRBJ2-3 | NA | TRBV7-2 | CASSQTGDTQYF | TGTGCCAGCAGTCAAACGGGAGATACGCAGTATTTT
NA | TRBJ2-5 | TRBD1 | TRBV5-1 | CASSLVRTGGEETQYF | TGCGCCAGCAGCTTGGTGAGAACAGGGGGCGAGGAGACCCAGTACTTC
NA | TRBJ1-1 | NA | TRBV6-6 | CASITQRKAFF | TGTGCCAGCATTACACAGAGAAAAGCTTTCTTT
NA | TRBJ2-1 | TRBD2 | TRBV19 | CASTHSGGAGEQFF | TGTGCCAGTACCCATAGCGGGGGGGCCGGGGAGCAGTTCTTC
NA | TRBJ2-3 | TRBD2 | TRBV10-1 | CASSDASGRDTQYF | TGCGCCAGCAGTGATGCTAGCGGGCGGGATACGCAGTATTTT
NA | TRBJ2-7 | NA | TRBV6-5 | CASRPLRPRTYEQYF | TGTGCCAGCAGGCCACTTCGACCCAGGACATACGAGCAGTACTTC
NA | TRBJ1-1 | NA | TRBV6-6 | CASRNRVNTEAFF | TGTGCCAGCAGAAACAGGGTGAACACTGAAGCTTTCTTT
once | TRBJ2-5 | NA | TRBV11-2 | CASSFGGTQYF | TGTGCCAGCAGCTTCGGGGGAACCCAGTACTTC
NA | TRBJ2-2 | NA | TRBV10-3 | CAIKTSNRNTGELFF | TGTGCCATCAAAACCTCTAACAGGAACACCGGGGAGCTGTTTTTT
few | TRBJ2-5 | TRBD1 | TRBV25-1 | CASSEEDRAGLETQYF | TGTGCCAGCAGTGAAGAGGACAGGGCGGGGTTAGAGACCCAGTACTTC
NA | TRBJ1-5 | NA | TRBV27 | CASSVSPAVQPQHF | TGTGCCAGCAGTGTCAGTCCGGCGGTTCAGCCCCAGCATTTT
NA | TRBJ2-4 | NA | TRBV7-9 | CASSLGGNIQYF | TGTGCCAGCAGCTTAGGCGGGAACATTCAGTACTTC
NA | TRBJ1-2 | TRBD1 | TRBV28 | CASSFPGTGQADGYTF | TGTGCCAGCAGTTTCCCCGGGACAGGGCAGGCGGATGGCTACACCTTC
NA | TRBJ1-6 | NA | TRBV7-8 | CASSDRPLDNSPLHF | TGTGCCAGCAGCGACCGGCCGCTTGATAATTCACCCCTCCACTTT
NA | TRBJ1-5 | NA | TRBV30 | CAWRGSHSNQPQHF | TGTGCCTGGAGGGGCAGCCATAGCAATCAGCCCCAGCATTTT
once | TRBJ2-5 | TRBD1 | TRBV5-1 | CASSLDRGRQETQYF | TGCGCCAGCAGCCTGGACAGGGGGAGGCAAGAGACCCAGTACTTC
NA | TRBJ1-5 | TRBD1 | TRBV30 | CAWSGQGGQPQHF | TGTGCCTGGAGTGGACAGGGAGGTCAGCCCCAGCATTTT
NA | TRBJ2-2 | TRBD2 | TRBV7-3 | CASSRTSGTNTGELFF | TGTGCCAGCAGCCGAACTAGCGGGACGAACACCGGGGAGCTGTTTTTT
NA | TRBJ1-6 | TRBD1 | TRBV4-2 | CASSRDRVRSPLHF | TGTGCCAGCAGCCGCGACAGGGTCAGGTCACCCCTCCACTTT
few | TRBJ1-2 | NA | TRBV27 | CASSSRVGGYTF | TGTGCCAGCAGTTCCAGGGTAGGAGGCTACACCTTC
NA | TRBJ2-3 | TRBD2 | TRBV11-2 | CASSSGTSADTQYF | TGTGCCAGCAGCTCCGGGACTAGCGCAGATACGCAGTATTTT
NA | TRBJ1-1 | NA | TRBV11-2 | CASSLVLNTEAFF | TGTGCCAGCTCCCTCGTACTGAACACTGAAGCTTTCTTT
NA | TRBJ1-2 | NA | TRBV7-9 | CASSLAGWDPGDYGYTF | TGTGCCAGCAGCTTAGCGGGGTGGGACCCGGGCGACTATGGCTACACCTTC